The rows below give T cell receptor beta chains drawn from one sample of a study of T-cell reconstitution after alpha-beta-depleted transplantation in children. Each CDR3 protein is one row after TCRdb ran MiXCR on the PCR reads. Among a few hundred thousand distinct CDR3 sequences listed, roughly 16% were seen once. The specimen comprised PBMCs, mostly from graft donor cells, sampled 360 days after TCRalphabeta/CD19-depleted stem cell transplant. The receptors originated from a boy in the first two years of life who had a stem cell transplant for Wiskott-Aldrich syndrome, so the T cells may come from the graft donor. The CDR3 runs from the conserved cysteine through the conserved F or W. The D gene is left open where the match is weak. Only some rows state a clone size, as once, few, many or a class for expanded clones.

cdr3_nt: TGTGCCACCCGAACAGGGGGGAACGCCGGGGAGCTGTTTTTT; cdr3_aa: CATRTGGNAGELFF; v_call: TRBV10-3; j_call: TRBJ2-2; clone_size: .; d_call: TRBD1
cdr3_nt: TGTGCCAGCAGCTTAGTAGCTAGCGGGAGTCTATACGAGCAGTACTTC; cdr3_aa: CASSLVASGSLYEQYF; v_call: TRBV7-2; j_call: TRBJ2-7; clone_size: .; d_call: TRBD2
cdr3_nt: TGCGCCAGCAGGGGACAGATTAACACTGAAGCTTTCTTT; cdr3_aa: CASRGQINTEAFF; v_call: TRBV5-1; j_call: TRBJ1-1; clone_size: few; d_call: TRBD1
cdr3_nt: TGCGCCAGCAGAAGGGCCCCGGGGACAGGTTATGGCTACACCTTC; cdr3_aa: CASRRAPGTGYGYTF; v_call: TRBV5-1; j_call: TRBJ1-2; clone_size: .; d_call: TRBD1
cdr3_nt: TGCGCCAGCAGCTTCCAAATTTCAGGGGACGAGCAGTACTTC; cdr3_aa: CASSFQISGDEQYF; v_call: TRBV5-1; j_call: TRBJ2-7; clone_size: few; d_call: .
cdr3_nt: TGTGCCAGCAACAACCTGGGCGGGAGGGCCATTGATACGCAGTATTTT; cdr3_aa: CASNNLGGRAIDTQYF; v_call: TRBV12-3/TRBV12-4; j_call: TRBJ2-3; clone_size: many; d_call: TRBD2
cdr3_nt: TGTGCCAGCAGTGCACTAACAGGGGGCTCTGGAAACACCATATATTTT; cdr3_aa: CASSALTGGSGNTIYF; v_call: TRBV2; j_call: TRBJ1-3; clone_size: few; d_call: TRBD1
cdr3_nt: TGCAGTGCTCCCCGGGGGGAGGGAGACACCGGGGAGCTGTTTTTT; cdr3_aa: CSAPRGEGDTGELFF; v_call: TRBV20-1; j_call: TRBJ2-2; clone_size: .; d_call: TRBD2
cdr3_nt: TGTGCCAGCAGCTTTTATCGGGGGCAGAGGGACACCGGGGAGCTGTTTTTT; cdr3_aa: CASSFYRGQRDTGELFF; v_call: TRBV7-9; j_call: TRBJ2-2; clone_size: .; d_call: .
cdr3_nt: TGCAGTGCTGCCGGACAGGGGAACACTGAAGCTTTCTTT; cdr3_aa: CSAAGQGNTEAFF; v_call: TRBV20-1; j_call: TRBJ1-1; clone_size: few; d_call: TRBD1
cdr3_nt: TGTGCCAGCAGTGACAGGACCGCAACTAATGAAAAACTGTTTTTT; cdr3_aa: CASSDRTATNEKLFF; v_call: TRBV27; j_call: TRBJ1-4; clone_size: .; d_call: .
cdr3_nt: TGCGCCAGCAGCCAGGGACAGACCAACCAAGAGACCCAGTACTTC; cdr3_aa: CASSQGQTNQETQYF; v_call: TRBV4-1; j_call: TRBJ2-5; clone_size: many; d_call: TRBD1
cdr3_nt: TGTGCCAGCAGCTTATTGGCTAGCAACACCGGGGAGCTGTTTTTT; cdr3_aa: CASSLLASNTGELFF; v_call: TRBV7-2; j_call: TRBJ2-2; clone_size: few; d_call: .
cdr3_nt: TGCAGTGCTAGAGGGGGGTCCTACACCTACGAGCAGTACTTC; cdr3_aa: CSARGGSYTYEQYF; v_call: TRBV20-1; j_call: TRBJ2-7; clone_size: .; d_call: .
cdr3_nt: TGCAGTGCTAGCCGCCACGCAAACAATGAGCAGTTCTTC; cdr3_aa: CSASRHANNEQFF; v_call: TRBV20-1; j_call: TRBJ2-1; clone_size: .; d_call: .
cdr3_nt: TGTGCCAGCAGCCAACCAGGGGAGGGGAACATTCAGTACTTC; cdr3_aa: CASSQPGEGNIQYF; v_call: TRBV3-1; j_call: TRBJ2-4; clone_size: .; d_call: .
cdr3_nt: TGTGCCAGCAGCTTAAGGAGGCGCAATGAGCAGTTCTTC; cdr3_aa: CASSLRRRNEQFF; v_call: TRBV7-8; j_call: TRBJ2-1; clone_size: .; d_call: .
cdr3_nt: TGTGCCAGCAGCTCCCAGGGGAGACTAGCGGGGGATGCGAATGAGCAGTTCTTC; cdr3_aa: CASSSQGRLAGDANEQFF; v_call: TRBV7-4; j_call: TRBJ2-1; clone_size: few; d_call: TRBD2
cdr3_nt: TGTGCCAGCAGCCTCCGTGAGGATCAGCCCCAGCATTTT; cdr3_aa: CASSLREDQPQHF; v_call: TRBV7-8; j_call: TRBJ1-5; clone_size: many; d_call: .
cdr3_nt: TGCAGTGCTAGTATGACTAGCCCGAAGCAGTTCTTC; cdr3_aa: CSASMTSPKQFF; v_call: TRBV20-1; j_call: TRBJ2-1; clone_size: .; d_call: TRBD2
cdr3_nt: TGTGCCAGCAGTCCCATGCGGGGGGGCACAGATACGCAGTATTTT; cdr3_aa: CASSPMRGGTDTQYF; v_call: TRBV27; j_call: TRBJ2-3; clone_size: few; d_call: TRBD2
cdr3_nt: TGTGCCAGCAGCCCGACTAGCGGGCGGGAGCAGTTCTTC; cdr3_aa: CASSPTSGREQFF; v_call: TRBV7-2; j_call: TRBJ2-1; clone_size: few; d_call: TRBD2
cdr3_nt: TGTGCCAGCAGTTTATTCCAGGGGGCAAGCGAGGAGCTGTTTTTT; cdr3_aa: CASSLFQGASEELFF; v_call: TRBV12-3/TRBV12-4; j_call: TRBJ2-2; clone_size: few; d_call: TRBD1
cdr3_nt: TGTGCCAGCAGCACCCGGGACAGCCCAGTCTTC; cdr3_aa: CASSTRDSPVF; v_call: TRBV7-2; j_call: TRBJ2-7; clone_size: .; d_call: TRBD1
cdr3_nt: TGTGCCAGCAGCTTAGTTCCTAGCGGGGTCGAGTGGGAGACCCAGTACTTC; cdr3_aa: CASSLVPSGVEWETQYF; v_call: TRBV11-2; j_call: TRBJ2-5; clone_size: .; d_call: TRBD2
cdr3_nt: TGTGCCAGCAGTGGGTTTACCGGGACGTACTTC; cdr3_aa: CASSGFTGTYF; v_call: TRBV6-5; j_call: TRBJ2-5; clone_size: .; d_call: .
cdr3_nt: TGTGCCAGCAGCTTCGCCTGGGATACGCAGTATTTT; cdr3_aa: CASSFAWDTQYF; v_call: TRBV7-9; j_call: TRBJ2-3; clone_size: .; d_call: .
cdr3_nt: TGTGCCAGCAGCGTCGGGACAGGGGGCTATGGCTACACCTTC; cdr3_aa: CASSVGTGGYGYTF; v_call: TRBV11-2; j_call: TRBJ1-2; clone_size: .; d_call: TRBD1
cdr3_nt: TGTGCCAGCAGCCAAGGGGGACAGGGAGAATCGGAGACCCAGTACTTC; cdr3_aa: CASSQGGQGESETQYF; v_call: TRBV4-2; j_call: TRBJ2-5; clone_size: .; d_call: TRBD1
cdr3_nt: TGTGCCAGCAGTGAATGGGGAGCTGGCTACACCTTC; cdr3_aa: CASSEWGAGYTF; v_call: TRBV2; j_call: TRBJ1-2; clone_size: .; d_call: .
cdr3_nt: TGTGCCAGCAGTTATCGATATGGGGACAGGGGTAATTCACCCCTCCACTTT; cdr3_aa: CASSYRYGDRGNSPLHF; v_call: TRBV6-5; j_call: TRBJ1-6; clone_size: few; d_call: TRBD1
cdr3_nt: TGTGCCATCAGTGAGGTGCGGCGGGATGGAGAGACCCAGTACTTC; cdr3_aa: CAISEVRRDGETQYF; v_call: TRBV10-3; j_call: TRBJ2-5; clone_size: .; d_call: .
cdr3_nt: TGTGCCACCAGCAGAGATAGAGGGGGCGGGTACGAGCAGTACTTC; cdr3_aa: CATSRDRGGGYEQYF; v_call: TRBV15; j_call: TRBJ2-7; clone_size: .; d_call: TRBD1
cdr3_nt: TGCAGCGTTGAAGAGCGGGTGGGAAAAAACATTCAGTACTTC; cdr3_aa: CSVEERVGKNIQYF; v_call: TRBV29-1; j_call: TRBJ2-4; clone_size: few; d_call: .
cdr3_nt: TGCGCCAGCAGGGGCGACACGAACACCGGGGAGCTGTTTTTT; cdr3_aa: CASRGDTNTGELFF; v_call: TRBV10-2; j_call: TRBJ2-2; clone_size: .; d_call: .
cdr3_nt: TGTGCCACCAGTGCCCTGAGGACAGGAACTGCGAACACCGGGGAGCTGTTTTTT; cdr3_aa: CATSALRTGTANTGELFF; v_call: TRBV24-1; j_call: TRBJ2-2; clone_size: .; d_call: TRBD1
cdr3_nt: TGTGCCAGCAGTGAAGATATTGTCCTTGAAGCTTTCTTT; cdr3_aa: CASSEDIVLEAFF; v_call: TRBV2; j_call: TRBJ1-1; clone_size: .; d_call: .
cdr3_nt: TGCAGCGTTGTTTCGTATCCTCGAGGGCGTCTAGTCCTATGGTCCTACAATGAGCAGTTCTTC; cdr3_aa: CSVVSYPRGRLVLWSYNEQFF; v_call: TRBV29-1; j_call: TRBJ2-1; clone_size: few; d_call: .
cdr3_nt: TGTGCCATCAGCAAGACTAGCGGGAGCACAGATACGCAGTATTTT; cdr3_aa: CAISKTSGSTDTQYF; v_call: TRBV10-3; j_call: TRBJ2-3; clone_size: .; d_call: TRBD2
cdr3_nt: TGTGCCAGCTCACCACTAGGCTCGAAAGCAAACGAGCAGTACTTC; cdr3_aa: CASSPLGSKANEQYF; v_call: TRBV18; j_call: TRBJ2-7; clone_size: .; d_call: .
cdr3_nt: TGTGCCACCAGCAGAGATAGGCGGGCATCTTACGAGCAGTACTTC; cdr3_aa: CATSRDRRASYEQYF; v_call: TRBV15; j_call: TRBJ2-7; clone_size: .; d_call: .
cdr3_nt: TGCAGTGCTATGGCTTTCGGGACAGGGCCCAATCAGCCCCAGCATTTT; cdr3_aa: CSAMAFGTGPNQPQHF; v_call: TRBV20-1; j_call: TRBJ1-5; clone_size: many; d_call: TRBD1
cdr3_nt: TGCAGTGCTAGAGAGGGGTGGGAGACCCAGTACTTC; cdr3_aa: CSAREGWETQYF; v_call: TRBV20-1; j_call: TRBJ2-5; clone_size: few; d_call: .
cdr3_nt: TGTGCCACCAGTGCAGGGAGGCAGCCCCAGCATTTT; cdr3_aa: CATSAGRQPQHF; v_call: TRBV24-1; j_call: TRBJ1-5; clone_size: many; d_call: .
cdr3_nt: TGTGCCAGCAGCTTAGATCCGACAGCGTACCAAGAGACCCAGTACTTC; cdr3_aa: CASSLDPTAYQETQYF; v_call: TRBV7-2; j_call: TRBJ2-5; clone_size: few; d_call: .
cdr3_nt: TGCGCCAGCAGCAGCCCGGGACTAGCGGGAGGGGCTGAGCAGTTCTTC; cdr3_aa: CASSSPGLAGGAEQFF; v_call: TRBV5-1; j_call: TRBJ2-1; clone_size: few; d_call: TRBD2
cdr3_nt: TGTGCCAGCAGCTTCCCTAGCGGGGGCTTTCAAGAGACCCAGTACTTC; cdr3_aa: CASSFPSGGFQETQYF; v_call: TRBV21-1; j_call: TRBJ2-5; clone_size: few; d_call: .
cdr3_nt: TGTGCCAGCACCTCCCCGGGACAGGGAGAACACGAGCAGTACTTC; cdr3_aa: CASTSPGQGEHEQYF; v_call: TRBV27; j_call: TRBJ2-7; clone_size: few; d_call: TRBD1
cdr3_nt: TGTGCCAGCAGCGCGACAGGGAGCGCCTCACCCCTCCACTTT; cdr3_aa: CASSATGSASPLHF; v_call: TRBV9; j_call: TRBJ1-6; clone_size: few; d_call: TRBD1
cdr3_nt: TGCGCCAGCAGCGACAACGTCCAAGAGACCCAGTACTTC; cdr3_aa: CASSDNVQETQYF; v_call: TRBV5-1; j_call: TRBJ2-5; clone_size: many; d_call: .
cdr3_nt: TGCAGCGTTGAAGAGGATGAGCAGTTCTTC; cdr3_aa: CSVEEDEQFF; v_call: TRBV29-1; j_call: TRBJ2-1; clone_size: few; d_call: .
cdr3_nt: TGCGCCAGCAGCTTGTATGACAGTCCCTACAATGAGCAGTTCTTC; cdr3_aa: CASSLYDSPYNEQFF; v_call: TRBV5-1; j_call: TRBJ2-1; clone_size: .; d_call: .
cdr3_nt: TGTGGAGGAGGGACAGCAGCCTACGAGCAGTACTTC; cdr3_aa: CGGGTAAYEQYF; v_call: TRBV21-1; j_call: TRBJ2-7; clone_size: few; d_call: .
cdr3_nt: TGTGCCAGCACCGAACAGGGCACTGAAGCTTTCTTT; cdr3_aa: CASTEQGTEAFF; v_call: TRBV6-5; j_call: TRBJ1-1; clone_size: .; d_call: .